This T cell receptor beta chain originates from a study of blood T cell repertoires in COVID-19. Study in general: In each case, the material was cDNA or gDNA derived from T cells, B-cell-depleted T cells, or PBMCs.

TCRdb's copy holds only in-frame clones and misses some; the assay was immunoSEQ multiplex PCR. This table has about 83,000 clones, about 90% appearing once. Germline-derived CDR1 and CDR2 are SGHNT and YENEEA. The V and J ends lost 4 bases and 10 bases, in that order; junction bases with no gene match: 10. CDR3 length: 15 amino acids. This sequence joins TRBV11-3 and TRBJ2-1, with 10 bases lining up with TRBD2. The sample was peripheral blood. The sequence came from a woman in her forties or fifties with active or convalescent COVID-19. The CDR3 sequence: CASSSGAGGPREQFF. The CDR3 DNA reads TGTGCCAGCAGCTCTGGAGCGGGGGGGCCGAGGGAGCAGTTCTTC.